These T cell receptor beta chains were read from a single sample in a study of molecular identifiers for immune sequencing clone quantification. TCRdb re-called the PCR reads through MiXCR, storing one row per CDR3 protein. Here the sample spans some 650,000 distinct CDR3 sequences, 15% to 20% being singletons. The specimen was naive CD8+ T cells from blood, with Jurkat cell RNA spiked in. The receptors here all came from a human donor in good health. Some libraries in this study had Jurkat cell RNA spiked in. Both conserved end residues are part of each CDR3. The D gene is left open where the match is weak. A row's size may be missing; if present it is once, few, many or a size class.

D: NA
J: TRBJ1-2
size: NA
V: TRBV13
DNA: TGTGCCAGCAGCTTAGTTGGGGGACAAAGTAACTATGGCTACACCTTT
CDR3: CASSLVGGQSNYGYTF

D: NA
J: TRBJ2-7
size: many
V: TRBV28
DNA: TGTGCCAGCAGCCTTCGAGGGGTGCTTTCCTACGAGCAGTACTTC
CDR3: CASSLRGVLSYEQYF

D: NA
J: TRBJ2-7
size: many
V: TRBV21-1
DNA: TGTGCCAGCAGCAAAGAGGCGGAGCACCCTTGGGAGCAGTACTTC
CDR3: CASSKEAEHPWEQYF

D: NA
J: TRBJ2-1
size: NA
V: TRBV27
DNA: TGTGCCAGCAGTTTGGACCCAGGCTCCTACAATGAGCAGTTCTTC
CDR3: CASSLDPGSYNEQFF

D: TRBD2
J: TRBJ2-1
size: NA
V: TRBV4-3
DNA: TGCGCCAGCGGCCAAGACGCGGGGGGCTCCTACAATGAGCAGTTCTTC
CDR3: CASGQDAGGSYNEQFF

D: NA
J: TRBJ1-1
size: many
V: TRBV19
DNA: TGTGCCAGCAGCCAAGGGAACACTGAAGCTTTCTTT
CDR3: CASSQGNTEAFF

D: TRBD2
J: TRBJ2-7
size: many
V: TRBV20-1
DNA: TGCAGTGCCCAAGGACTAGCGGGGGACGGGACGTCCTACGAGCAGTACTTC
CDR3: CSAQGLAGDGTSYEQYF

D: TRBD2
J: TRBJ2-3
size: few
V: TRBV20-1
DNA: TGCAGTGCTGCTTCGACTAGCGGAGACACAGATACGCAGTATTTT
CDR3: CSAASTSGDTDTQYF

D: TRBD1
J: TRBJ2-7
size: many
V: TRBV27
DNA: TGTGCCAGCAGCCGCATGCACAGATACAGGGGGATATGGGAGCAGTACTTC
CDR3: CASSRMHRYRGIWEQYF

D: TRBD2
J: TRBJ2-7
size: few
V: TRBV11-2
DNA: TGTGCCAGCAGCTTAGCGGCGGGGGGGCTACACGAGCAGTACTTC
CDR3: CASSLAAGGLHEQYF

D: TRBD2
J: TRBJ2-5
size: many
V: TRBV23-1
DNA: TGCGCCAGCAGTCAATCGGGGCGGGGGTCAACCCAAGAGACCCAGTACTTC
CDR3: CASSQSGRGSTQETQYF

D: TRBD2
J: TRBJ2-1
size: few
V: TRBV9
DNA: TGTGCCAGCAGCGTTGGGGGACTAGTTGAGCTAAATGAGCAGTTCTTC
CDR3: CASSVGGLVELNEQFF

D: TRBD2
J: TRBJ2-1
size: NA
V: TRBV19
DNA: TGTGCCAGTGGTATAGTGGGACTAGCGGAGTACAATGAGCAGTTCTTC
CDR3: CASGIVGLAEYNEQFF

D: NA
J: TRBJ2-7
size: many
V: TRBV13
DNA: TGTGCCAGCAGCCCGAACGACCGGCTCGAGCAGTACTTC
CDR3: CASSPNDRLEQYF

D: NA
J: TRBJ1-4
size: NA
V: TRBV13
DNA: TGTGCCAGCAGCTTACGTCGGGTAGTGCGTGATGAAAAACTGTTTTTT
CDR3: CASSLRRVVRDEKLFF

D: NA
J: TRBJ1-4
size: many
V: TRBV12-3/TRBV12-4
DNA: TGTGCCAGCAGTTTAGACGGGTATAATGAAAAACTGTTTTTT
CDR3: CASSLDGYNEKLFF

D: NA
J: TRBJ2-7
size: many
V: TRBV5-1
DNA: TGCGCCAGCAGCTTGGACAGTTCGTTGGGGTACGAGCAGTACTTC
CDR3: CASSLDSSLGYEQYF

D: NA
J: TRBJ2-7
size: NA
V: TRBV4-3
DNA: TGCGCCAGCAGCCAACCGGGACCCTCAAACTACGATCACTACGAGCAGTACTTC
CDR3: CASSQPGPSNYDHYEQYF

D: TRBD2
J: TRBJ2-7
size: NA
V: TRBV4-2
DNA: TGTGCCAGCAGCCTTCAAGGGAGGGATACCGGTGCGCCACGTCGCGAGCAGTACTTC
CDR3: CASSLQGRDTGAPRREQYF

D: NA
J: TRBJ2-3
size: many
V: TRBV12-3/TRBV12-4
DNA: TGTGCCAGCAGTATAGCAGGGACAGATACGCAGTATTTT
CDR3: CASSIAGTDTQYF

D: NA
J: TRBJ2-1
size: NA
V: TRBV13
DNA: TGTGCCAGCAGCTCACCAAAACTAGCTTACAATGAGCAGTTCTTC
CDR3: CASSSPKLAYNEQFF

D: NA
J: TRBJ2-7
size: many
V: TRBV20-1
DNA: TGCAGTGCTTCAGGGATCGCCCCCCCCTACGAGCAGTACTTC
CDR3: CSASGIAPPYEQYF

D: TRBD1
J: TRBJ1-2
size: NA
V: TRBV7-9
DNA: TGTGCCAGCAGCTTAATGGGACAGGGGATTATAACGGGCTACACCTTC
CDR3: CASSLMGQGIITGYTF

D: TRBD2
J: TRBJ2-7
size: NA
V: TRBV7-2
DNA: TGTGCCAGCAGCTTATGGGGGACTAGCGTTTCCTACGAGCAGTACTTC
CDR3: CASSLWGTSVSYEQYF

D: NA
J: TRBJ2-3
size: many
V: TRBV6-2/TRBV6-3
DNA: TGTGCCAGCAGTTACGGTTACTCGAGTATAACAGATACGCAGTATTTT
CDR3: CASSYGYSSITDTQYF

D: NA
J: TRBJ1-1
size: many
V: TRBV6-2/TRBV6-3
DNA: TGTGCCAGCAGTTACATTCCCACAGCGAACACTGAAGCTTTCTTT
CDR3: CASSYIPTANTEAFF

D: NA
J: TRBJ1-1
size: many
V: TRBV7-9
DNA: TGTGCCAGCAGCTTAGGGACCGACGCCGCTGAAGCTTTCTTT
CDR3: CASSLGTDAAEAFF

D: NA
J: TRBJ2-7
size: many
V: TRBV15
DNA: TGTGCCACCAGCAGAGATACCCGGCCGGACGAGCGGCAGTACTTC
CDR3: CATSRDTRPDERQYF

D: TRBD1
J: TRBJ1-6
size: NA
V: TRBV6-5
DNA: TGTGCCAGCTCGGGACAGAGAAATTCACCCCTCCACTTT
CDR3: CASSGQRNSPLHF

D: NA
J: TRBJ2-7
size: many
V: TRBV5-1
DNA: TGCGCCAGCAGCCAGGCAGGGATGTTTTACGAGCAGTACTTC
CDR3: CASSQAGMFYEQYF

D: TRBD2
J: TRBJ2-7
size: NA
V: TRBV4-2
DNA: TGTGCCGGCAGCCAAGATCTAGTTGGGCTAGCGGGAGCTTACGAGCAGTACTTC
CDR3: CAGSQDLVGLAGAYEQYF

D: NA
J: TRBJ1-2
size: NA
V: TRBV6-2/TRBV6-3
DNA: TGTGCCAGCAGTTACTCTAATAACTATGGCTACACCTTC
CDR3: CASSYSNNYGYTF

D: TRBD1
J: TRBJ2-5
size: NA
V: TRBV19
DNA: TGTGCCAGTAGCACAGGGGGTACGGAGACCCAGTACTTC
CDR3: CASSTGGTETQYF

D: NA
J: TRBJ1-1
size: many
V: TRBV6-6
DNA: TGTGCCAGCAGTTACTCGAATGGCCAGTCGAAAGCTTTCTTT
CDR3: CASSYSNGQSKAFF

D: NA
J: TRBJ2-2
size: many
V: TRBV20-1
DNA: TGCAGTGCTAAAAGAAGGACCGGTCGGACCGGGGAGCTGTTTTTT
CDR3: CSAKRRTGRTGELFF

D: NA
J: TRBJ2-5
size: many
V: TRBV12-5
DNA: TGTGCTAGTGGTTTGGTGTTGTCGGGGGCTGTTGAGACCCAGTACTTC
CDR3: CASGLVLSGAVETQYF

D: NA
J: TRBJ2-7
size: NA
V: TRBV20-1
DNA: TGCAGTGCTAGAGATTTTGGACATACCTCCTACGAGCAGTACTTC
CDR3: CSARDFGHTSYEQYF

D: NA
J: TRBJ2-2
size: many
V: TRBV29-1
DNA: TGCAGCGGGGGGGGGACATCGAACACCGGGGAGCTGTTTTTT
CDR3: CSGGGTSNTGELFF

D: TRBD1
J: TRBJ2-5
size: NA
V: TRBV9
DNA: TGTGCCAGCAACACAGGGGACGGAGAGACCCAGTACTTC
CDR3: CASNTGDGETQYF

D: TRBD1
J: TRBJ2-7
size: NA
V: TRBV7-9
DNA: TGTGCCAGCAGCCAACGGGCAGGGGGACACTACGAGCAGTACTTC
CDR3: CASSQRAGGHYEQYF

D: NA
J: TRBJ2-5
size: NA
V: TRBV29-1
DNA: TGCAGCGTTGAAGTGGGCACCGCGGGCGAGACCCAGTACTTC
CDR3: CSVEVGTAGETQYF

D: NA
J: TRBJ1-2
size: many
V: TRBV27
DNA: TGTGCCAGCAGCCCCGGACTGCTCTATGGCTACACCTTC
CDR3: CASSPGLLYGYTF

D: TRBD2
J: TRBJ2-7
size: many
V: TRBV5-4
DNA: TGTGCCAGCAGCCAGGGACTAGCCCCCTACGAGCAGTACTTC
CDR3: CASSQGLAPYEQYF

D: NA
J: TRBJ1-3
size: many
V: TRBV19
DNA: TGTGCCACGGAGTCCTCTGGAAACACCATATATTTT
CDR3: CATESSGNTIYF

D: NA
J: TRBJ2-7
size: NA
V: TRBV5-5
DNA: TGTGCCGGCAGCTTGGTAGCAGGGGCTTACGAGCAATACTTC
CDR3: CAGSLVAGAYEQYF

D: NA
J: TRBJ2-7
size: NA
V: TRBV20-1
DNA: TGCAGTGCTAGAGTATTGGACTCCTACGAGCAGTACTTC
CDR3: CSARVLDSYEQYF

D: TRBD2
J: TRBJ2-5
size: few
V: TRBV27
DNA: TGTGCCAGCAGGGAGATGACTAGCGGGGCACAAGAGACCCAGTACTTC
CDR3: CASREMTSGAQETQYF

D: NA
J: TRBJ2-1
size: few
V: TRBV19
DNA: TGTGCCAGTGGATCAAACCTGGGGGGGGCTCGTAATGAGCAGTTCTTC
CDR3: CASGSNLGGARNEQFF

D: NA
J: TRBJ2-7
size: NA
V: TRBV4-1
DNA: TGCGCCAGCAGCCAGGGGTACGGGGTAGGCTACGAGCAGTACTTC
CDR3: CASSQGYGVGYEQYF

D: TRBD2
J: TRBJ2-7
size: many
V: TRBV28
DNA: TGTGCCAGCAGTTTTTCTAGCGGGAGGGCCCGGGACGAGCAGTACTTC
CDR3: CASSFSSGRARDEQYF

D: NA
J: TRBJ2-5
size: many
V: TRBV7-9
DNA: TGTGCCAGCAGCTCCGTAGAAGAGACCCAGTACTTC
CDR3: CASSSVEETQYF

D: TRBD2
J: TRBJ2-3
size: many
V: TRBV6-5
DNA: TGTGCCAGCAGTTACTCTATACTAGCGGGGGGCGTCGGCACAGATACGCAGTATTTT
CDR3: CASSYSILAGGVGTDTQYF

D: TRBD1
J: TRBJ2-7
size: few
V: TRBV19
DNA: TGTGCCAGTAGTATCTCGATGACAGGGGGCAACGAGCAGTACTTC
CDR3: CASSISMTGGNEQYF

D: TRBD2
J: TRBJ2-3
size: many
V: TRBV5-6
DNA: TGTGCCAGCAGCTTGGCCGCTAGCGGGGGCACAGATACGCAGTATTTT
CDR3: CASSLAASGGTDTQYF

D: TRBD2
J: TRBJ2-2
size: NA
V: TRBV20-1
DNA: TGCAGTGCTAGATCCCGGGACTACGACACCGGGGAGCTGTTTTTT
CDR3: CSARSRDYDTGELFF

D: NA
J: TRBJ2-3
size: few
V: TRBV30
DNA: TGTGCCTGGTTTCGAGCGAATACGCAGTATTTT
CDR3: CAWFRANTQYF

D: NA
J: TRBJ2-3
size: many
V: TRBV14
DNA: TGTGCCAGCAGCCAAGCGTCAGGGATGGGCACAGATACGCAGTATTTT
CDR3: CASSQASGMGTDTQYF

D: NA
J: TRBJ1-4
size: many
V: TRBV10-1
DNA: TGCGCCAGCAGTGAAGGAGGAGGACAGAATGAAAAACTGTTTTTT
CDR3: CASSEGGGQNEKLFF

D: NA
J: TRBJ1-5
size: once
V: TRBV19
DNA: TGTGCCAGTGGTATCCCCCCCCTAGGTCTCACCACCAGGCAGCCCCAGCATTTT
CDR3: CASGIPPLGLTTRQPQHF

D: NA
J: TRBJ1-5
size: NA
V: TRBV30
DNA: TGTGCCTGGAGTTTGGGTCAGGGAAGCCAGCCCCAGCATTTT
CDR3: CAWSLGQGSQPQHF